The present entry profiles one T cell receptor (beta chain) with its context. Its specificity is unknown. The J segment lost 4 bases and the V segment lost 5 bases, leaving 3 bases of the junction unmatched. This CDR3 is 14 amino acids long. Germline V CDR1 and CDR2: SGDLS, YYNGEE. The data stem from a study of primary melanoma T cells and metastatic recurrence. Overall study context: Tumors were T2–T4 primary melanomas thicker than 1 mm. Study-wide findings and caveats: Regardless of ulceration, mitotic rate or nodal disease, >20% T-cell fraction appeared protective. Primary melanomas may harbor an effective T-cell antitumor response, authors suggested.

The patients had surgically resected primary melanoma at risk of metastatic recurrence. The repertoire was sequenced with immunoSEQ multiplex PCR; TCRdb's copy has only in-frame clones and lacks some. Altogether about 1,500 clones are present, roughly nine tenths being singletons, with the ten largest covering over 9.5%. Source material: melanoma tumor tissue. The receptor was derived from a human donor with melanoma. The chain uses TRBV9 and TRBJ2-2; 9 bases map to TRBD1. The CDR3 loop reads CASSETGGTGELFF. Written as DNA, the CDR3 is TGTGCCAGCAGTGAGACAGGGGGCACCGGGGAGCTGTTTTTT.